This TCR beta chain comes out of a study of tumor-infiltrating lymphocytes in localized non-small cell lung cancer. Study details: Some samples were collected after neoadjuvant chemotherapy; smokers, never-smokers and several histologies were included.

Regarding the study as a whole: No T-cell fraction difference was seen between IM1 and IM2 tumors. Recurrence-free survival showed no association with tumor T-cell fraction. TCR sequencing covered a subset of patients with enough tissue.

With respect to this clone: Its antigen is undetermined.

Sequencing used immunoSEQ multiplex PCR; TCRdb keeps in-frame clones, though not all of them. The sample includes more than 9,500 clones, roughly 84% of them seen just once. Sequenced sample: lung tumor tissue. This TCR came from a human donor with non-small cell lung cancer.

CDR3 bases: TGTGCCTGGGTGAAGGGGACAGGGTGGACCGGGGAGCTGTTTTTT. It specifies CAWVKGTGWTGELFF. The chain carries TRBV30 and TRBJ2-2; 9 nucleotides match TRBD1. Germline CDR1 is GTSNPN and CDR2 is SVGIG (reference sequence). Germline trimming cut 5 bases from V and 5 bases from J; bases unmatched to any gene: 9. This CDR3 has 15 residues.